This T cell receptor beta chain stems from a study of blood T cell repertoires in COVID-19. Study details: Whether acute or convalescent, the COVID-19 samples came from the United States, Italy and Spain. T cells, B-cell-depleted T cells, or PBMCs provided the cDNA or gDNA that served as material.

Per the study methods: Amplification with reference gene primers provided the estimates of nucleated cell counts. Measured with immunoSEQ multiplex PCR; TCRdb has only the in-frame clones, and not every one. The DNA was the basis for D and trimming; V, J and clone size are from that table. Seen here are a few hundred thousand clones, about 86% observed once, and the top ten hold under 6.5%. Germline CDR1 SGHTA, CDR2 FQGTGA. Trimming left V 10 bases short and J 0 bases short, with 16 bases between. This CDR3 is built from 15 residues. The chain recombines TRBV7-3 with TRBJ1-3; perhaps TRBD1 as D (5 bases). This TCR was sampled from a man aged 55 to 69 with acute or convalescent COVID-19. Sequencing was performed on peripheral blood. The CDR3 DNA reads as TGTGCCATCGAGCGGGGACCGATCTCTGGAAACACCATATATTTT. Translation gives CAIERGPISGNTIYF.